The 30 T cell receptor beta chains below come from one sample, sequenced in a study of technical replicates of blood from several donors. Generated by immunoSEQ multiplex PCR, the TCRdb table keeps only in-frame clones and is missing some. The table shows some 87,000 clones, with approximately 96% occurring only once. The specimen sequenced was T cells isolated from PBMCs. The receptors come from a human donor in good health.

The chain employs TRBV9 and TRBJ1-4; unclear D gene. The V and J ends lost 4 bases and 8 bases respectively, with 18 bases between them. Germline CDR1 and CDR2: SGDLS and YYNGEE. The CDR3 loop spans 15 amino acids. The CDR3 loop is CASSPGIIPEEKLFF. The CDR3 nucleotides are TGTGCCAGCAGCCCCGGGATTATCCCGGAAGAAAAACTGTTTTTT. Supplemented by reference TRBV9 and TRBJ1-4, the full variable domain reads DSGVTQTPKHLITATGQRVTLRCSPRSGDLSVYWYQQSLDQGLQFLIQYYNGEERAKGNILERFSAQQFPDLHSELNLSSLELGDSALYFCASSPGIIPEEKLFFGSGTQLSVL.

The V and J genes are TRBV29-1 and TRBJ1-1; D is possibly TRBD1 (5 bases). Germline V gives CDR1 SQVTM, CDR2 ANQGSEA. The CDR3 totals 11 residues. Trimming cost V 8 bases and J 4 bases, with 11 bases left between them. The CDR3 region is CSTPQGTEAFF. DNA of the CDR3: TGCAGCACCCCCCAGGGCACTGAAGCTTTCTTT.

The V gene is TRBV19, the J gene TRBJ1-2; 7 positions match TRBD1. Germline V lookup: CDR1 LNHDA, CDR2 SQIVND (reference sequence). Trimming took 6 bases from V and 6 from J; bases not matched to a gene: 7. The CDR3 totals 13 residues. This CDR3 reads CASRLTGEDGYTF. The CDR3 region has the DNA TGTGCCAGTAGATTAACAGGGGAAGATGGCTACACCTTC.

The chain has TRBV11-2 and TRBJ2-7; 8 bases map to TRBD2. Germline V gene lookup returns CDR1 SGHAT and CDR2 FQNNGV. The length of the CDR3 is 15 residues. The trim removed 3 bases at V and 5 bases at J, leaving 9 bases unmatched. CDR3 sequence reads: CASSFTGGRNNEQYF. In DNA, the CDR3 is TGTGCCAGCAGCTTTACTGGCGGGAGGAATAACGAGCAGTACTTC.

The chain carries TRBV14 and TRBJ1-1; D not resolved. V lost 5 bases and J 4 bases, leaving 8 bases between the germline ends. Germline V CDR1 and CDR2: SGHDN, FVKESK. The CDR3 extends over 12 amino acids. The DNA for the CDR3 is TGTGCCAGCAGCTCAGTCTCCACTGAAGCTTTCTTT. This sequence encodes CASSSVSTEAFF.

V gene TRBV5-1 combines with J gene TRBJ2-1; 7 bases are shared with TRBD1. This CDR3 has 15 amino acids. Germline loops: CDR1 SGHRS, CDR2 YFSETQ. J gave up 2 bases and V 4 bases, and 6 bases lay outside the gene matches. CDR3 DNA: TGCGCCAGCAGCATGACCGGGACAGCCTACAATGAGCAGTTCTTC. Translated: CASSMTGTAYNEQFF.

The chain couples TRBV6-5 to TRBJ2-2; TRBD2 matches at 9 bases. The V and J ends lost 7 bases and 1 base, in that order; junction bases with no gene match: 1. The CDR3 is made up of 14 amino acids. Germline lookup yields CDR1 MNHEY and CDR2 SVGAGI. CDR3 bases: TGTGCCAGCAAGACTAGCGGGAACACCGGGGAGCTGTTTTTT. Its protein product is CASKTSGNTGELFF.

In this sample, this clone turned up once. The genes are TRBV4-2 and TRBJ2-2; D not certain. This CDR3 region has 15 residues. Germline CDR1 and CDR2: LGHNA and YNFKEQ. Trimming took 0 bases from V and 5 from J, leaving 10 bases between them. The CDR3 coding sequence is TGTGCCAGCAGCCAAGAAATGGCCGGGACCGGGGAGCTGTTTTTT. It specifies CASSQEMAGTGELFF.

This chain joins TRBV11-2 and TRBJ2-6; D may be TRBD1 (6 bases). With 5 bases removed from V and 0 bases from J, the gap between germline ends came to 11 bases. CDR3 length: 16 amino acids. Germline CDR1 and CDR2: SGHAT and FQNNGV. This CDR3 is CASSRDKNSGANVLTF. DNA for the CDR3: TGTGCCAGCAGCCGGGACAAAAACTCTGGGGCCAACGTCCTGACTTTC.

The chain is built from TRBV7-2 and TRBJ2-1; the match to TRBD1 covers 9 bases. The V segment lost 1 base and the J segment 6 bases; nucleotides outside the gene matches: 4. Germline V gene data show CDR1 as SGHTA and CDR2 as FQGNSA. The CDR3 is 15 residues long. The CDR3 here is CASSLDRGRFNEQFF. CDR3 DNA: TGTGCCAGCAGCTTAGACAGGGGGCGCTTCAATGAGCAGTTCTTC.

The rearrangement links TRBV19 to TRBJ1-1, with no clear D. The germline V and J ends were trimmed by 7 bases and 0 bases, with 12 bases remaining between them. The CDR3 spans 14 residues. Germline values: CDR1 LNHDA, CDR2 SQIVND (reference sequence). The CDR3 region is CASTSGEVNTEAFF. In nucleotides, the CDR3 is TGTGCCAGTACCTCCGGGGAGGTGAACACTGAAGCTTTCTTT.

V gene TRBV2 combines with J gene TRBJ2-1; D is uncertain. The germline V gene has CDR1 SNHLY and CDR2 FYNNEI. Trimming removed 4 bases from V and 1 base from J, with 11 bases in between. This CDR3 region has 15 residues. In DNA, the CDR3 is TGTGCCAGCAGTGCAACAGATAGTTCCTACAATGAGCAGTTCTTC. This sequence encodes CASSATDSSYNEQFF.

The chain couples TRBV4-2 to TRBJ1-1; possibly TRBD1 for D (6 bases). The CDR3 totals 15 residues. Germline values: CDR1 LGHNA, CDR2 YNFKEQ. V dropped 3 bases and J dropped 5 bases, with 16 bases sitting between them. The CDR3: CASSHGGGEGTEAFF. As DNA, the CDR3 is TGTGCCAGCAGCCACGGGGGCGGGGAGGGAACTGAAGCTTTCTTT.

This rearrangement joins TRBV6-5 to TRBJ2-4, with 9 bases lining up with TRBD1. CDR1 is MNHEY and CDR2 is SVGAGI in the germline V gene. CDR3 size: 15 residues. The V and J ends lost 4 bases and 3 bases, in that order; junction bases with no gene match: 4. CDR3 nucleotides: TGTGCCAGCAGTTCCGGGACAGGGAACAAAAACATTCAGTACTTC. This codes for CASSSGTGNKNIQYF.

The V call is TRBV25-1, the J call TRBJ2-5; no reliable D call. CDR1 MGHDK and CDR2 SYGVNS come from the germline V gene. CDR3 length equals 12 residues. V shed 6 bases and J shed 5 bases, with 10 bases lying between them. The CDR3 DNA follows: TGTGCCAGCAGCTTGGGCGCCGAGACCCAGTACTTC. Amino acid sequence: CASSLGAETQYF.

The chain links TRBV5-1 to TRBJ1-1, with D possibly matching TRBD1 (5 bases). This CDR3 is built from 13 residues. With 1 base removed from V and 4 bases from J, the gap between germline ends came to 8 bases. Germline CDR1 and CDR2: SGHRS and YFSETQ. This CDR3 reads CASSLYGGTEAFF. The CDR3 DNA follows: TGCGCCAGCAGCTTGTACGGGGGCACTGAAGCTTTCTTT. Using reference TRBV5-1 and TRBJ1-1 for the parts outside the CDR3, the full variable domain is KAGVTQTPRYLIKTRGQQVTLSCSPISGHRSVSWYQQTPGQGLQFLFEYFSETQRNKGNFPGRFSGRQFSNSRSEMNVSTLELGDSALYLCASSLYGGTEAFFGQGTRLTVV.

This clone was detected only once. The V and J genes are TRBV6-6 and TRBJ2-3; TRBD2 matches 12 bases. Trimming cost V 6 bases and J 6 bases; bases outside gene matches: 1. Germline V gives CDR1 MNHNY, CDR2 SVGAGI (reference sequence). The CDR3 totals 13 residues. The DNA for the CDR3 is TGTGCCAGCAGGACTAGCGGGAGCGATACGCAGTATTTT. It specifies CASRTSGSDTQYF.

This chain joins TRBV7-2 and TRBJ1-1, with TRBD1 matching 7 bases. From germline, CDR1 is SGHTA and CDR2 FQGNSA. Trimming took 3 bases from V and 2 from J; bases not matched to a gene: 6. The CDR3 consists of 15 residues. The CDR3 DNA reads as TGTGCCAGCAGCTTTTCCGGGACAGATAACACTGAAGCTTTCTTT. Translating gives CASSFSGTDNTEAFF.

The chain employs TRBV4-1 and TRBJ1-1; D might be TRBD1 (6 bases). The germline CDR1 and CDR2 sequences are MGHRA and YSYEKL. The CDR3 sequence is 12 residues long. The V gene lost 2 bases and the J gene lost 7 bases, with 8 bases spanning the gap. The CDR3 loop is CASSQNRDEAFF. In DNA, the CDR3 is TGCGCCAGCAGCCAAAACAGGGATGAAGCTTTCTTT.

This sequence joins TRBV5-6 and TRBJ2-3; tentative D call: TRBD2 (5 bases). The germline V gene encodes CDR1 SGHDT and CDR2 YYEEEE. Trimming shortened V by 0 bases and J by 0 bases, and 11 bases separated the two germline ends. The CDR3 length is 16 residues. The CDR3 bases are TGTGCCAGCAGCTTGGGGGTAGCGCTTAGCACAGATACGCAGTATTTT. This sequence encodes CASSLGVALSTDTQYF.

V usage is TRBV10-3 and J usage is TRBJ2-7; D is unresolved. Germline V gene sequence: CDR1 ENHRY, CDR2 SYGVKD. V was cut by 5 bases and J by 2 bases, with 7 bases left in between. The CDR3 sequence is 12 residues long. CDR3 bases: TGTGCCATCAGTCCCCAGACCTACGAGCAGTACTTC. Amino acids: CAISPQTYEQYF.

The chain carries TRBV7-8 and TRBJ2-7, with 8 positions matching TRBD1. From germline, CDR1 is SGHVS and CDR2 FQNEAQ. V was clipped by 4 bases and J by 4 bases; unmatched bases: 9. The CDR3 extends over 15 amino acids. CDR3 nucleotides: TGTGCCAGCAGCTCCGACAGGGGTGCAAGATACGAGCAGTACTTC. Protein: CASSSDRGARYEQYF.

The chain uses TRBV18 and TRBJ1-4, with D maybe TRBD1 (6 bases). CDR3 length: 14 residues. V lost 5 bases and J lost 8, with 15 bases in between. The germline gives CDR1 KGHSH, CDR2 LQKENI. The CDR3 protein is CASSSTGGREKLFF. DNA of the CDR3: TGTGCCAGCTCATCGACAGGAGGACGAGAAAAACTGTTTTTT. The whole variable domain, filled in from reference TRBV18 and TRBJ1-4, reads NAGVMQNPRHLVRRRGQEARLRCSPMKGHSHVYWYRQLPEEGLKFMVYLQKENIIDESGMPKERFSAEFPKEGPSILRIQQVVRGDSAAYFCASSSTGGREKLFFGSGTQLSVL.

This sequence joins TRBV27 and TRBJ2-1, with D uncertain. The germline gives CDR1 MNHEY, CDR2 SMNVEV (reference sequence). The CDR3 extends over 13 amino acids. Trimming cost V 3 bases and J 6 bases, with 9 bases left between them. CDR3 sequence (DNA): TGTGCCAGCAGTTTCTCCAGACTCAATGAGCAGTTCTTC. Translation: CASSFSRLNEQFF.

On this clone itself: One end of the junction varies from germline; a read error may be responsible. The chain is built from TRBV7-9 and TRBJ2-7; no firm D call. CDR3 length: 12 residues. Germline CDR1 and CDR2: SEHNR and FQNEAQ (reference sequence). The CDR3 DNA reads TGTGCCGGCAGCTTAACGGTCTACGAGCAGTACTTC. It specifies CAGSLTVYEQYF.

The rearrangement uses TRBV28 and TRBJ2-7; D not certain. Germline lookup yields CDR1 MDHEN and CDR2 SYDVKM. The germline V and J ends were trimmed by 3 bases and 2 bases, with 11 bases remaining between them. The CDR3 is made up of 14 amino acids. The CDR3 region is CASSFLQPPYEQYF. CDR3 nucleotide sequence: TGTGCCAGCAGTTTTCTACAGCCTCCCTACGAGCAGTACTTC.

The rearrangement joins TRBV9 to TRBJ2-3, with TRBD2 identical over 10 bases. Germline V CDR1 and CDR2: SGDLS, YYNGEE. The CDR3 sequence is 15 residues long. The V segment lost 3 bases and the J segment 2 bases; nucleotides outside the gene matches: 3. The chain's CDR3 is CASSGTSGLTDTQYF. CDR3 sequence (DNA): TGTGCCAGCAGCGGGACTAGCGGACTCACAGATACGCAGTATTTT.

The chain employs TRBV28 and TRBJ2-1; perhaps TRBD1 as D (5 bases). CDR1 and CDR2 (germline): MDHEN, SYDVKM. This CDR3 is built from 16 residues. Trimming pared 6 bases from V and 5 bases from J, leaving 20 bases between. CDR3 coding DNA: TGTGCCAGCAGGAAATCAGGACATTTGGGGAACAATGAGCAGTTCTTC. Translated, it gives CASRKSGHLGNNEQFF. Filled out from reference TRBV28 and TRBJ2-1, the complete variable domain reads DVKVTQSSRYLVKRTGEKVFLECVQDMDHENMFWYRQDPGLGLRLIYFSYDVKMKEKGDIPEGYSVSREKKERFSLILESASTNQTSMYLCASRKSGHLGNNEQFFGPGTRLTVL.

The rearrangement links TRBV12-5 to TRBJ2-7, with a weak D call TRBD2 (6 bases). The length of the CDR3 is 13 residues. Per germline, CDR1 LGHNT and CDR2 FRNRAP. The V and J ends lost 3 bases and 2 bases respectively, with 8 bases between them. DNA of the CDR3: TGTGCTAGTGGTTTCTCGGGAGCCTACGAGCAGTACTTC. This translates into CASGFSGAYEQYF.

This chain connects TRBV28 to TRBJ2-3; 8 positions match TRBD2. Germline trimming cut 6 bases from V and 3 bases from J; bases unmatched to any gene: 8. The germline V gene has CDR1 MDHEN and CDR2 SYDVKM. The CDR3 extends over 15 amino acids. The CDR3 sequence is CASSPTSGLTDTQYF. The CDR3 bases are TGTGCCAGCAGCCCCACTAGCGGCTTAACAGATACGCAGTATTTT.